This TCR beta chain was documented in a study of human T cells and chemical hapten exposure. On the study more broadly: Doses of diphenylcyclopropenone went to the patients' scalps weekly throughout the approximately 22-week study.

This clonotype has just a few counts. CDR1 is LGHDT, CDR2 YNNKEL, per germline (reference sequence). The CDR3 length is 15 residues. Trimming took off 1 base at V and 2 bases at J, with 11 bases between the two ends. Time point noted: patch test 2, 6 weeks after DPC sensitization. This sample's treatment: therapeutic diphenylcyclopropenone sensitization with weekly scalp DPC. Drawing of blood took place ahead of applying each patch test. Suited to DPC and affected by alopecia, the donors ranged from 18 to 70 years old. One entry per CDR3 protein results from TCRdb running MiXCR on the RACE reads. Altogether about 350,000 distinct CDR3 sequences are present, about 6% being singletons, with the ten largest covering under 7%.

The specimen was whole blood, collected in connection with sensitization to the hapten diphenylcyclopropenone (DPC). The chain combines TRBV3-1 with TRBJ1-2, with unresolved D. This clonotype was obtained from a woman between 18 and 29 years old with alopecia areata. Some clones in this sample may be carry-over from other donors' samples. The CDR3 DNA reads TGTGCCAGCAGCCAAGGGCAGGCGATGAACTATGGCTACACCTTC. Encoded protein: CASSQGQAMNYGYTF.